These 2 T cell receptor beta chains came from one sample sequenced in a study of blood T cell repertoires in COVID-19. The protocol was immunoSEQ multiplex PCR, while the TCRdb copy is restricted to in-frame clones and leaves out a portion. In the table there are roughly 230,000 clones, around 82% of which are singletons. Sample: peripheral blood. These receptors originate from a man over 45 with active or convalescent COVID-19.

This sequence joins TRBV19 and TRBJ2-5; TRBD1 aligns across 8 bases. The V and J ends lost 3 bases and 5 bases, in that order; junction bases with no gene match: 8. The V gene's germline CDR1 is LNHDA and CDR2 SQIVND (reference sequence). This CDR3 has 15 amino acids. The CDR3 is CASSMGQGAWETQYF. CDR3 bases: TGTGCCAGTAGTATGGGGCAGGGGGCATGGGAGACCCAGTACTTC.

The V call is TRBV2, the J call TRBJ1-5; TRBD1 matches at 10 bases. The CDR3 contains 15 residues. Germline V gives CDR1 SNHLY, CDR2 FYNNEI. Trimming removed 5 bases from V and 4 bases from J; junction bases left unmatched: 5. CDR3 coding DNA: TGTGCCAGCAGTCCCGGGACAGGGGAGAATCAGCCCCAGCATTTT. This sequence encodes CASSPGTGENQPQHF. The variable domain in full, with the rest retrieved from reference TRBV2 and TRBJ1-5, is EPEVTQTPSHQVTQMGQEVILRCVPISNHLYFYWYRQILGQKVEFLVSFYNNEISEKSEIFDDQFSVERPDGSNFTLKIRSTKLEDSAMYFCASSPGTGENQPQHFGDGTRLSIL.